What follows are 12 T cell receptor beta chains derived from one specimen sequenced in a study of blood T cell repertoires in COVID-19 (dated by TCRdb to the early 2020s). Library preparation used the immunoSEQ multiplex PCR assay. As stored in TCRdb, this immuneACCESS dataset retains in-frame rearrangements with V and J assigned. A fraction of the clones does not appear; measured against another copy, unresolved V genes explain less than half of the discrepancy, and the remainder lacks a known reason. Counted in this sample were around 31,000 clones; approximately 88% of them appeared once. Roughly 0.59% of the sample is in the top ten clones. Sequencing was carried out using peripheral blood. Receptor source: a middle-aged woman with active or convalescent COVID-19.

This chain links TRBV7-8 with TRBJ2-7; possibly TRBD2 for D (7 bases). Per germline, CDR1 SGHVS and CDR2 FQNEAQ. There are 15 residues in the CDR3. The germline V and J ends were trimmed by 2 bases and 2 bases, with 13 bases remaining between them. This CDR3 reads CASSLPEGGAYEQYF. CDR3 nucleotides: TGTGCCAGCAGCTTACCGGAAGGGGGGGCCTACGAGCAGTACTTC.

This clone was seen a few times. The chain is built from TRBV28 and TRBJ1-2; 11 positions match TRBD1. CDR3 length: 23 amino acids. Germline CDR1 is MDHEN and CDR2 is SYDVKM. V lost 4 bases, J lost 4 bases, and 29 bases stayed unmatched. The CDR3 spells CASSSTGTGGRGAMLGKLYGYTF. The CDR3, as DNA: TGTGCCAGCAGTTCTACGGGGACAGGGGGTCGGGGAGCGATGTTGGGAAAACTCTATGGCTACACCTTC.

The chain is built from TRBV7-2 and TRBJ2-7; 10 nucleotides match TRBD2. CDR1 and CDR2 from the germline V gene are SGHTA and FQGNSA. V was pared by 4 bases and J by 4 bases, with 13 bases of the junction left unmatched. The CDR3 sequence is 17 residues long. The CDR3 loop is CASSWLSGGGFIYEQYF. DNA for the CDR3: TGTGCCAGCAGCTGGCTAAGCGGGGGGGGATTCATATACGAGCAGTACTTC.

V gene TRBV2 combines with J gene TRBJ1-2, with TRBD1 identical over 7 bases. Germline CDR1 SNHLY, CDR2 FYNNEI. CDR3 length: 14 amino acids. The trim removed 10 bases at V and 4 bases at J, leaving 12 bases unmatched. CDR3 protein: CATQRDSQGYGYTF. DNA of the CDR3: TGTGCCACTCAACGGGACAGTCAAGGCTATGGCTACACCTTC.

This clone appeared a single time. The chain carries TRBV25-1 and TRBJ1-1; D might be TRBD1 (5 bases). Trimming pared 0 bases from V and 2 bases from J, leaving 10 bases between. The CDR3 consists of 15 residues. From germline, CDR1 is MGHDK and CDR2 SYGVNS. The CDR3 nucleotides are TGTGCCAGCAGTGAATATGGAAGGGGAAACACTGAAGCTTTCTTT. Its translation is CASSEYGRGNTEAFF.

The V and J genes are TRBV2 and TRBJ1-2; 7 bases map to TRBD1. CDR3 size: 14 residues. Germline values: CDR1 SNHLY, CDR2 FYNNEI. V was pared by 1 base and J by 5 bases, with 4 bases of the junction left unmatched. The CDR3 nucleotides read TGTGCCAGCAGTGAAGGGGGCAGGGGGTATGGCTACACCTTC. Residues: CASSEGGRGYGYTF.

The chain uses TRBV9 and TRBJ1-4, with D possibly matching TRBD1 (5 bases). This CDR3 comprises 17 residues. V dropped 3 bases and J dropped 2 bases, with 17 bases sitting between them. CDR1 and CDR2 from the germline V gene are SGDLS and YYNGEE. Here the CDR3 DNA reads TGTGCCAGCAGCGCCCCCCCCGCGGGGGACACTAATGAAAAACTGTTTTTT. Translated, it gives CASSAPPAGDTNEKLFF.

The genes are TRBV18 and TRBJ2-7, with TRBD1 matching over 9 bases. Germline CDR1 and CDR2: KGHSH and LQKENI. The CDR3 totals 15 residues. V shed 0 bases and J 4 bases; nucleotides not matched to a gene: 4. The CDR3 protein is CASSPPGTGRYEQYF. The CDR3 nucleotides read TGTGCCAGCTCACCACCCGGGACAGGGAGGTACGAGCAGTACTTC.

The J gene is TRBJ2-7, the V gene TRBV3-1 (or the pseudogene TRBV3-2); D is ambiguous. CDR1 is LGHDT and CDR2 is YNNKEL in the germline V gene (reference sequence). CDR3 length: 12 residues. V gave up 1 base and J gave up 5 bases, with 6 bases separating them. CDR3 region: CASSQVVNEQYF. Written as DNA, the CDR3 is TGTGCCAGCAGCCAAGTCGTAAACGAGCAGTACTTC.

V and J are TRBV5-4 and TRBJ2-1; 9 bases map to TRBD2. After removal of 4 bases from V and 6 bases from J, the junction contained 14 bases not matched to a gene. The CDR3 contains 17 residues. Germline loops: CDR1 SGHNT, CDR2 YYREEE (reference sequence). In DNA form, the CDR3 reads TGTGCCAGCAGCAAGGATGGAGGGCTAGCGGGATCCAATGAGCAGTTCTTC. It codes for CASSKDGGLAGSNEQFF.

The chain recombines TRBV6-6 with TRBJ1-1; D is perhaps TRBD1 (5 bases). The CDR3 is made up of 14 amino acids. V shed 6 bases and J shed 5 bases, with 16 bases lying between them. CDR1 and CDR2 (germline): MNHNY, SVGAGI (reference sequence). CDR3 protein: CASRLIGVETEAFF. CDR3 DNA: TGTGCCAGCAGATTGATAGGGGTAGAGACTGAAGCTTTCTTT.

V gene TRBV2 combines with J gene TRBJ2-1, with D uncertain. Deletions cut 5 bases from V and 0 bases from J, with 8 bases between. In germline, CDR1 is SNHLY, CDR2 FYNNEI. The length of the CDR3 is 14 residues. CDR3 DNA: TGTGCCAGCAGTATAACGGTCTCCTACAATGAGCAGTTCTTC. Its protein is CASSITVSYNEQFF.